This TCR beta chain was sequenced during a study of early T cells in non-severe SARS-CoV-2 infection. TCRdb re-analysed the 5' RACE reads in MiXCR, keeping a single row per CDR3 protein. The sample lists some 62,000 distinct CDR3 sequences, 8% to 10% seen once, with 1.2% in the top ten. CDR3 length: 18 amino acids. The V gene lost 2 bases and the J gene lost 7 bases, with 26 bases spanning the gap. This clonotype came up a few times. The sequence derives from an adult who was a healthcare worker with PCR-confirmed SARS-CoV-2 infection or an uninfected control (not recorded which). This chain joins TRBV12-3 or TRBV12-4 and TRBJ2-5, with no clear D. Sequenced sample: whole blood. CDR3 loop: CASSLSSFPEFIFGTQYF. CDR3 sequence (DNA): TGTGCCAGCAGTTTATCGTCATTTCCTGAGTTTATCTTTGGGACCCAGTACTTC.